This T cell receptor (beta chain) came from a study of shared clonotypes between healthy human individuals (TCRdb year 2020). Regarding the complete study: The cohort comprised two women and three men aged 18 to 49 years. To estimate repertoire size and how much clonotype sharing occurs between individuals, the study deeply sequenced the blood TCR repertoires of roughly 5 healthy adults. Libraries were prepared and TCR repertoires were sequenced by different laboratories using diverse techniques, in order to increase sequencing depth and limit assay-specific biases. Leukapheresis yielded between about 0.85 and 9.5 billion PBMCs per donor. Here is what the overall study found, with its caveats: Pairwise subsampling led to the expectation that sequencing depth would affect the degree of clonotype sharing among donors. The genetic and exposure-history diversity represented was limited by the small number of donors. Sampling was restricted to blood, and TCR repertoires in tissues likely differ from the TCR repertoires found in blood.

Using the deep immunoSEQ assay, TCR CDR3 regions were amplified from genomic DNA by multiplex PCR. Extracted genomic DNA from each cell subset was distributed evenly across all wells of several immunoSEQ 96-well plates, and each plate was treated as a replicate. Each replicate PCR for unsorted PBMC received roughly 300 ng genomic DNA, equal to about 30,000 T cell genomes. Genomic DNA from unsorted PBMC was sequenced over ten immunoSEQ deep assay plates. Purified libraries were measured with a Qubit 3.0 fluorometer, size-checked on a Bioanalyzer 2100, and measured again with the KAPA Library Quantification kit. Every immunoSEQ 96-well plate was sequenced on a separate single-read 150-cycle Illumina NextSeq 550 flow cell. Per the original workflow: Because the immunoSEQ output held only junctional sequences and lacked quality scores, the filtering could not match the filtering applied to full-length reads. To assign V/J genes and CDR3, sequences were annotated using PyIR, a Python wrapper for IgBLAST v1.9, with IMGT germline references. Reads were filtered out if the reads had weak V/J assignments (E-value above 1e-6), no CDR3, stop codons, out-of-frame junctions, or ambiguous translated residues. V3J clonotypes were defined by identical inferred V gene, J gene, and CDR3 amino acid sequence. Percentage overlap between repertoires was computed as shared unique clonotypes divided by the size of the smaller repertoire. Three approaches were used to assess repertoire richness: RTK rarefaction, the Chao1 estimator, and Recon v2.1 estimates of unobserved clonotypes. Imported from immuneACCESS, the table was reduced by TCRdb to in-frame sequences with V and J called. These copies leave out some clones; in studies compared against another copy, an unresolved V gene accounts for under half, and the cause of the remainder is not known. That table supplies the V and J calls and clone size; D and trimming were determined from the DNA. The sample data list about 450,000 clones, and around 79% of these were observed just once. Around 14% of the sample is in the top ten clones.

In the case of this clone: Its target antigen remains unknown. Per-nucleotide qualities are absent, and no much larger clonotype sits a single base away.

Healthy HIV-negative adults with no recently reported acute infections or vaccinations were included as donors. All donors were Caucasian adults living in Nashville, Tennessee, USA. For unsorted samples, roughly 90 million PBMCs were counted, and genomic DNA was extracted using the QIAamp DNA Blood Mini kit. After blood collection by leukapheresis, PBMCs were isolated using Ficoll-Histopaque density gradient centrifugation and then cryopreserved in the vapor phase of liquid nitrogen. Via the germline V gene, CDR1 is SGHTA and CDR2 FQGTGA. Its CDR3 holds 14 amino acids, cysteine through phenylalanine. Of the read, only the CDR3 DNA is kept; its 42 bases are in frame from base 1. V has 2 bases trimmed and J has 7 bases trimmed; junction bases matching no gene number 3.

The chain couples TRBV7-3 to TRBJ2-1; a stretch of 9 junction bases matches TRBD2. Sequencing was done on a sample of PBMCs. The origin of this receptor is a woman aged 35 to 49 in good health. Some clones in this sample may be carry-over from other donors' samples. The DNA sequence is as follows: TGTGCCAGCAGCTTAGGGACTAGCTTAAATGAGCAGTTCTTC. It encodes CASSLGTSLNEQFF.